These 4 T cell receptor beta chains share one sample of origin, sequenced in a study of T cell responses to AZD1222 COVID-19 vaccine. Repertoires were generated with immunoSEQ multiplex PCR, while TCRdb's copy carries only in-frame clones and drops some. The sample yields 100,000 to 150,000 clones, 90% seen once. The starting material was peripheral blood, obtained on day 0 of AZD1222 vaccination. The receptors come from an adult in good health.

This clone was counted a single time. The chain combines TRBV15 with TRBJ1-5; D unresolved. V lost 6 bases and J 2 bases, leaving 8 bases between the germline ends. Germline CDR1 LNHNV, CDR2 YYDKDF (reference sequence). This CDR3 region has 13 residues. CDR3: CATSFMGNQPQHF. For the CDR3, the DNA is TGTGCCACCAGTTTTATGGGCAATCAGCCCCAGCATTTT.

This sequence joins TRBV3-1 (or the pseudogene TRBV3-2) and TRBJ2-5; 8 bases align to TRBD1. Germline CDR1 LGHDT, CDR2 YNNKEL (reference sequence). J lost 4 bases, V lost 6 bases, and 4 bases had no gene match. The CDR3 extends over 13 amino acids. CDR3 DNA: TGTGCCAGCAGGAAGACAGGGGTAGAGACCCAGTACTTC. It is translated as CASRKTGVETQYF.

This rearrangement joins TRBV6-5 to TRBJ1-1; a possible D gene is TRBD1 (6 bases). The CDR3 loop spans 15 amino acids. Per the germline V gene, CDR1 is MNHEY and CDR2 is SVGAGI. Trimming shortened V by 6 bases and J by 4 bases, and 18 bases separated the two germline ends. In nucleotides, the CDR3 is TGTGCCAGCAGCGGCGTCAGGGGCGCGGGCACTGAAGCTTTCTTT. It is translated as CASSGVRGAGTEAFF.

The chain carries TRBV7-6 and TRBJ1-1, with unresolved D. CDR1 and CDR2 from the germline V gene are SGHVS and FNYEAQ. Between the trimmed V and J ends, which lost 2 bases and 3 bases, there was a span of 13 bases. There are 15 residues in the CDR3. Here the CDR3 reads CASSLLTKRDTEAFF. CDR3 bases: TGTGCCAGCAGCTTACTGACAAAGAGGGACACTGAAGCTTTCTTT.